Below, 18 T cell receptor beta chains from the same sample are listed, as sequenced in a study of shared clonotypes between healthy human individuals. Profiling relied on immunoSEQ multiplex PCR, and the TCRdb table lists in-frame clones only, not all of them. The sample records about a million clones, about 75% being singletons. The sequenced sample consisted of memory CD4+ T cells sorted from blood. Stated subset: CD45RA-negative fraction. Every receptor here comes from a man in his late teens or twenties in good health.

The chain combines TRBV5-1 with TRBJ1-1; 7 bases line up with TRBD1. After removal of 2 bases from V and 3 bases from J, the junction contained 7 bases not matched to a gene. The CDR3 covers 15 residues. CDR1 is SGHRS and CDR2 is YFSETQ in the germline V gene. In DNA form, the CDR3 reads TGCGCCAGCAGCTTCACAGGGGCGGGAGACACTGAAGCTTTCTTT. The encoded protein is CASSFTGAGDTEAFF. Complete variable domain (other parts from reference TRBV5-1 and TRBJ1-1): KAGVTQTPRYLIKTRGQQVTLSCSPISGHRSVSWYQQTPGQGLQFLFEYFSETQRNKGNFPGRFSGRQFSNSRSEMNVSTLELGDSALYLCASSFTGAGDTEAFFGQGTRLTVV.

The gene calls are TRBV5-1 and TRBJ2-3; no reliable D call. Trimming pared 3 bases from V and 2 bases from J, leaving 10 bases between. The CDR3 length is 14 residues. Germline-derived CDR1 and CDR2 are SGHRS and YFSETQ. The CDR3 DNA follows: TGCGCCAGCAGCTCCGGGCGAACCACAGATACGCAGTATTTT. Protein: CASSSGRTTDTQYF. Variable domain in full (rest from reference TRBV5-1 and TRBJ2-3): KAGVTQTPRYLIKTRGQQVTLSCSPISGHRSVSWYQQTPGQGLQFLFEYFSETQRNKGNFPGRFSGRQFSNSRSEMNVSTLELGDSALYLCASSSGRTTDTQYFGPGTRLTVL.

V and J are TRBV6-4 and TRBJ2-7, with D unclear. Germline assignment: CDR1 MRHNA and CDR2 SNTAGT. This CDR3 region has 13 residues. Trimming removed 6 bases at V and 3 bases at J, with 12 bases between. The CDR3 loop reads CASREVVDYEQYF. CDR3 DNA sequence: TGTGCCAGCAGGGAAGTAGTTGACTACGAGCAGTACTTC.

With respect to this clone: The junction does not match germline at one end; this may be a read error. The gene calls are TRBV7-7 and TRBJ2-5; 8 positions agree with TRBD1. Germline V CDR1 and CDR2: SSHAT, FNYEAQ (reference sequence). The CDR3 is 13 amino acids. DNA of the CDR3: TGTGCTAGCAGCCCCGGACAGGGAGAGACCCAGTACTTC. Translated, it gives CASSPGQGETQYF.

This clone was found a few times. The CDR3 loop is CAWSGDGGPSEKLFF. CDR3 sequence (DNA): TGTGCCTGGAGTGGAGATGGGGGGCCTAGTGAAAAACTGTTTTTT. The chain recombines TRBV30 with TRBJ1-4, with D tentatively TRBD1 (6 bases). The CDR3 sequence is 15 residues long. V was trimmed by 1 base and J by 7 bases, leaving 16 bases between them. The germline CDR1 and CDR2 sequences are GTSNPN and SVGIG (reference sequence).

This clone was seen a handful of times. CDR3: CAWSTGTGNTEAFF. The CDR3 bases are TGTGCCTGGAGCACAGGGACAGGGAACACTGAAGCTTTCTTT. The chain joins TRBV30 to TRBJ1-1; 8 bases map to TRBD1. V lost 3 bases, J lost 1 base, and 4 bases stayed unmatched. The germline V gene encodes CDR1 GTSNPN and CDR2 SVGIG (reference sequence). This CDR3 region has 14 residues.

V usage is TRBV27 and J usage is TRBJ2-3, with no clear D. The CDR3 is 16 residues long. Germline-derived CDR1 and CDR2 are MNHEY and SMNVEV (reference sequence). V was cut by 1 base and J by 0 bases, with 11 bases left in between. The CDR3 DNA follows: TGTGCCAGCAGTTTATTAGGCGTGGGGAGCACAGATACGCAGTATTTT. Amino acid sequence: CASSLLGVGSTDTQYF.

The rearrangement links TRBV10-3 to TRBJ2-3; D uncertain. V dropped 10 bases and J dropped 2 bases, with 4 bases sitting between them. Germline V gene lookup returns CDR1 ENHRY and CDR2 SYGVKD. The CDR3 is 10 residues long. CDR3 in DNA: TGTGCCAACCACACAGATACGCAGTATTTT. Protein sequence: CANHTDTQYF.

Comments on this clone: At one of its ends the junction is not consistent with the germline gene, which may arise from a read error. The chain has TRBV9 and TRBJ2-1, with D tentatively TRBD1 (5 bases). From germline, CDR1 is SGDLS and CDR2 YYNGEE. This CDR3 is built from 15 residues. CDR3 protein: CASSVARGSHNEQFF. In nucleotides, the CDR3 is TGTGCCAGCAGCGTAGCAAGGGGCTCCCACAATGAGCAGTTCTTC.

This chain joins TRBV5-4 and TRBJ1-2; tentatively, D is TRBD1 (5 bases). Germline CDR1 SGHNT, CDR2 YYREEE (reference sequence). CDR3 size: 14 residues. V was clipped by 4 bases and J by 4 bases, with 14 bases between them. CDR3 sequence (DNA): TGTGCCAGCAGCCGGGACGGGTCGAGCTATGGCTACACCTTC. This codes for CASSRDGSSYGYTF.

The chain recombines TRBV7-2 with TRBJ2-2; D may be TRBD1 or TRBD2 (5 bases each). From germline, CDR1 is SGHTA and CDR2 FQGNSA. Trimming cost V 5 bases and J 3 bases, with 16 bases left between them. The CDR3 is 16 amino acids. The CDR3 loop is CASSPPGPLYTGELFF. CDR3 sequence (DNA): TGTGCCAGCAGCCCCCCGGGACCGCTTTACACCGGGGAGCTGTTTTTT. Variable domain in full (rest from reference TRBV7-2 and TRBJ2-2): GAGVSQSPSNKVTEKGKDVELRCDPISGHTALYWYRQSLGQGLEFLIYFQGNSAPDKSGLPSDRFSAERTGGSVSTLTIQRTQQEDSAVYLCASSPPGPLYTGELFFGEGSRLTVL.

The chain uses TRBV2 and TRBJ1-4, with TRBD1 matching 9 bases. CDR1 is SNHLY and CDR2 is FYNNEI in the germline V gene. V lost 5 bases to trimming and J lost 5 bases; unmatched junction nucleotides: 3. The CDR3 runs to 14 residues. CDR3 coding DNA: TGTGCCAGCAGTTACAGGGGGCCGAATGAAAAACTGTTTTTT. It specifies CASSYRGPNEKLFF.

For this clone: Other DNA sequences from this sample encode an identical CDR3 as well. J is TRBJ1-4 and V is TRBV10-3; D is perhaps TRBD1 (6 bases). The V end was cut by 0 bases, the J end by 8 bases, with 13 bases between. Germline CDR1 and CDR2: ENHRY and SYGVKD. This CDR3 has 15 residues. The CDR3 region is CAISESGTGNEKLFF. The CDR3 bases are TGTGCCATCAGTGAGTCGGGCACAGGGAACGAAAAACTGTTTTTT.

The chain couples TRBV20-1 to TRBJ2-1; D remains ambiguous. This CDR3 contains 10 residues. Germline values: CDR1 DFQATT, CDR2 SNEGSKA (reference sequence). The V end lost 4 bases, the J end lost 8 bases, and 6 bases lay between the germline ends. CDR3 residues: CSAMSHEQFF. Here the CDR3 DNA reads TGCAGTGCTATGTCCCATGAGCAGTTCTTC.

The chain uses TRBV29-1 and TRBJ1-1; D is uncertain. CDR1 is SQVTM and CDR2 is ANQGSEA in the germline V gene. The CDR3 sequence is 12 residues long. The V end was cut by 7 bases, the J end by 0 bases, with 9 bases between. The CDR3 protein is CSAVWVNTEAFF. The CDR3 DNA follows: TGCAGCGCTGTGTGGGTGAACACTGAAGCTTTCTTT. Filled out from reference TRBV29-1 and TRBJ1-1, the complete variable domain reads SAVISQKPSRDICQRGTSLTIQCQVDSQVTMMFWYRQQPGQSLTLIATANQGSEATYESGFVIDKFPISRPNLTFSTLTVSNMSPEDSSIYLCSAVWVNTEAFFGQGTRLTVV.

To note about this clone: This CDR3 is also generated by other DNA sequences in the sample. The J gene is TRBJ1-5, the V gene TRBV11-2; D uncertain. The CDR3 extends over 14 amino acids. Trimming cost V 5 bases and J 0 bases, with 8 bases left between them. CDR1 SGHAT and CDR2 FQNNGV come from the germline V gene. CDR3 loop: CASSPGYSNQPQHF. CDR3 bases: TGTGCCAGCAGCCCCGGATATAGCAATCAGCCCCAGCATTTT.

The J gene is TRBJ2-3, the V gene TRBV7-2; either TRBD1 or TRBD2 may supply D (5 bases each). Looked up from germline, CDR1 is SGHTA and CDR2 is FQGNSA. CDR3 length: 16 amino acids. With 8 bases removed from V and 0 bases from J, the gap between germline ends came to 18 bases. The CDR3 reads CASLKPGRTSTDTQYF. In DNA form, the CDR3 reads TGTGCCAGCCTGAAACCGGGACGGACTAGCACAGATACGCAGTATTTT.

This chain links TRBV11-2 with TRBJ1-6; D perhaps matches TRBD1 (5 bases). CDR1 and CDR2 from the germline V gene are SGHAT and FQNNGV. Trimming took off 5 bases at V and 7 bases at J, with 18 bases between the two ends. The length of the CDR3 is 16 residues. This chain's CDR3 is CASSPPPGALNSPLHF. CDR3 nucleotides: TGTGCCAGCAGCCCTCCACCCGGGGCATTGAATTCACCCCTCCACTTT.